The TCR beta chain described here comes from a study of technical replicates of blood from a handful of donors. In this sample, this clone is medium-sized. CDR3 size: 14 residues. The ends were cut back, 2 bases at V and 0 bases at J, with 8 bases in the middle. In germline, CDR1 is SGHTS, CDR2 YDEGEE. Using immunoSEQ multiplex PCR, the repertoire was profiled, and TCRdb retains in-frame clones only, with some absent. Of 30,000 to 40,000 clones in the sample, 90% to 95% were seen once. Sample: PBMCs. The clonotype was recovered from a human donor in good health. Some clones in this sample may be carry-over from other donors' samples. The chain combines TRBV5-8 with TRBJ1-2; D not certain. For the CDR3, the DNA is TGTGCCAGCAGCTTCCCAGGCGCTAACTATGGCTACACCTTC. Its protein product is CASSFPGANYGYTF.